These 28 T cell receptor beta chains were all obtained from the same sample, sequenced in a study of blood T cell repertoires in COVID-19. Only in-frame clones appear in the TCRdb table, and some are missing; sequencing was by immunoSEQ multiplex PCR. The sample carries approximately 490,000 clones, more than 85% recorded once. Source material: PBMCs or T cells enriched from blood (not recorded which). The source of these receptors is a woman in her sixties who had recovered from COVID-19.

This rearrangement joins TRBV24-1 to TRBJ2-3; TRBD2 matches at 7 bases. The CDR3 length is 16 residues. V was pared by 1 base and J by 4 bases, with 7 bases of the junction left unmatched. Germline V CDR1 and CDR2: KGHDR, SFDVKD. The CDR3 sequence: CATSDFRQRGSDTQYF. The CDR3 DNA sequence: TGTGCCACCAGTGATTTTCGCCAGCGGGGCTCAGATACGCAGTATTTT.

J is TRBJ2-2 and V is TRBV5-1, with a weak D call TRBD2 (5 bases). The CDR3 runs 16 residues. The V gene's germline CDR1 is SGHRS and CDR2 YFSETQ. Trimming took 4 bases from V and 1 from J, leaving 14 bases between them. CDR3 in DNA: TGCGCCAGCAGCCAAGGAGGAGTCCGGAACACCGGGGAGCTGTTTTTT. Its protein is CASSQGGVRNTGELFF.

The chain uses TRBV5-1 and TRBJ2-6, with 8 bases matching TRBD2. This CDR3 is built from 18 residues. Germline V gene sequence: CDR1 SGHRS, CDR2 YFSETQ. V gave up 4 bases and J gave up 0 bases; unmatched junction bases: 9. CDR3 loop: CASSPIAGGGSGANVLTF. Written as DNA, the CDR3 is TGCGCCAGCAGCCCCATCGCGGGGGGTGGCTCTGGGGCCAACGTCCTGACTTTC.

The V gene is TRBV7-2, the J gene TRBJ1-2; 8 bases fit TRBD1. V shed 3 bases, J shed 7 bases, and the junction held 13 bases outside the gene matches. The CDR3 runs 16 residues. From germline, CDR1 is SGHTA and CDR2 FQGNSA. The CDR3 region is CASSFNPPGQAGGYTF. CDR3 bases: TGTGCCAGCAGCTTTAATCCTCCGGGACAGGCCGGTGGCTACACCTTC.

The count of this clone is one. The J gene is TRBJ2-7, the V gene TRBV6-5; D possibly corresponds to TRBD2 (7 bases). V was cut by 0 bases and J by 3 bases, with 15 bases left in between. The CDR3 contains 16 residues. Germline lookup yields CDR1 MNHEY and CDR2 SVGAGI. CDR3 nucleotide sequence: TGTGCCAGCAGTTACTCGGGACCAAGGGGGGGCTACGAGCAGTACTTC. Translated: CASSYSGPRGGYEQYF.

J is TRBJ2-3 and V is TRBV4-1; D call uncertain. The ends were cut back, 1 base at V and 14 bases at J, with 16 bases in the middle. Germline V gives CDR1 MGHRA, CDR2 YSYEKL. The CDR3 runs 13 residues. The CDR3 spells CASSQVIPSARYF. As DNA, the CDR3 is TGCGCCAGCAGCCAAGTGATACCATCGGCTAGGTATTTT.

This rearrangement joins TRBV12-5 to TRBJ1-1; a weak D match, TRBD1 (5 bases). The V end was cut by 5 bases, the J end by 6 bases, with 16 bases between. The CDR3 is 14 residues long. CDR1 LGHNT and CDR2 FRNRAP come from the germline V gene. The DNA for the CDR3 is TGTGCTAGTGGTATGATGGGAGGGGTAGCTGAAGCTTTCTTT. Its protein is CASGMMGGVAEAFF.

The CDR3 is CASTWGVSTEAFF. DNA for the CDR3: TGTGCCAGCACCTGGGGGGTTTCCACTGAAGCTTTCTTT. The chain carries TRBV12-3 or TRBV12-4 and TRBJ1-1, with D perhaps matching TRBD1 (5 bases). There are 13 residues in the CDR3. V lost 7 bases to trimming and J lost 4 bases, with 13 bases between them.

In nucleotides, the CDR3 is TGTGCCAGTAGTGCCGGGACAGGGGTTGCCTACGAGCAGTACGTC. This sequence encodes CASSAGTGVAYEQYV. The chain employs TRBV19 and TRBJ2-7; TRBD1 aligns across 10 bases. Trimming cost V 5 bases and J 2 bases; bases outside gene matches: 6. The V gene's germline CDR1 is LNHDA and CDR2 SQIVND (reference sequence). CDR3 size: 15 residues.

The gene calls are TRBV18 and TRBJ1-2; no reliable D call. Between the trimmed V and J ends, which lost 6 bases and 0 bases, there was a span of 14 bases. In germline, CDR1 is KGHSH, CDR2 LQKENI. This CDR3 comprises 15 residues. The CDR3, as DNA: TGTGCCAGCTCCCGCGGTCAAGGTTCTAACTATGGCTACACCTTC. This codes for CASSRGQGSNYGYTF. The whole variable domain, filled in from reference TRBV18 and TRBJ1-2, reads NAGVMQNPRHLVRRRGQEARLRCSPMKGHSHVYWYRQLPEEGLKFMVYLQKENIIDESGMPKERFSAEFPKEGPSILRIQQVVRGDSAAYFCASSRGQGSNYGYTFGSGTRLTVV.

V and J are TRBV10-3 and TRBJ2-2, with 12 bases aligning to TRBD1. Germline V gene sequence: CDR1 ENHRY, CDR2 SYGVKD. CDR3 length: 15 amino acids. V lost 4 bases and J lost 6; bases outside the gene matches: 3. CDR3 DNA sequence: TGTGCCATCAGTGGGGGACAGGGGGCTTCCGGGGAGCTGTTTTTT. Its protein product is CAISGGQGASGELFF.

The chain has TRBV10-3 and TRBJ2-5; maybe TRBD2 (6 bases). Germline CDR1 reads ENHRY; CDR2 reads SYGVKD. Deletions cut 0 bases from V and 1 base from J, with 12 bases between. This CDR3 comprises 16 residues. The CDR3 nucleotides are TGTGCCATCAGTGAGTCGGGGGGACTCATCCAAGAGACCCAGTACTTC. This encodes CAISESGGLIQETQYF.

The chain employs TRBV7-2 and TRBJ1-2, with 9 bases that match TRBD1. The V and J ends lost 1 base and 10 bases, in that order; junction bases with no gene match: 10. CDR1 and CDR2 from the germline V gene are SGHTA and FQGNSA. There are 15 residues in the CDR3. CDR3 sequence (DNA): TGTGCCAGCAGCTTAGATACAGGGGGCGCGTTACCCTACACCTTC. It translates to CASSLDTGGALPYTF.

The rearrangement uses TRBV27 and TRBJ1-5; the match to TRBD1 covers 7 bases. The junction had 11 bases not matched to a gene; V was cut back by 6 bases and J by 6 bases. The CDR3 spans 15 residues. Germline V gene sequence: CDR1 MNHEY, CDR2 SMNVEV (reference sequence). CDR3 sequence reads: CASRSSGGGGQPQHF. DNA of the CDR3: TGTGCCAGCAGGTCCTCAGGGGGAGGTGGTCAGCCCCAGCATTTT.

This clone appeared a single time. The rearrangement joins TRBV5-8 to TRBJ2-6; D is possibly TRBD1 (6 bases). This CDR3 region has 17 residues. Germline V CDR1 and CDR2: SGHTS, YDEGEE. The V and J ends lost 3 bases and 1 base respectively, with 14 bases between them. In DNA form, the CDR3 reads TGTGCCAGCAGCTCGCTGTGGGGGCGGTCTGGGGCCAACGTCCTGACTTTC. Amino acids: CASSSLWGRSGANVLTF.

The chain uses TRBV27 and TRBJ1-2, with 11 bases that match TRBD1. Trimming took 4 bases from V and 8 from J; bases not matched to a gene: 12. There are 16 residues in the CDR3. CDR1 MNHEY and CDR2 SMNVEV come from the germline V gene (reference sequence). The CDR3 here is CASSSGTGGTPRGYTF. Here the CDR3 DNA reads TGTGCCAGCAGTTCAGGGACAGGGGGGACCCCGAGGGGCTACACCTTC.

This clone was counted once. The V call is TRBV28, the J call TRBJ1-2, with 10 bases aligning to TRBD1. Germline CDR1 reads MDHEN; CDR2 reads SYDVKM. The CDR3 length is 12 residues. V was pared by 6 bases and J by 8 bases, with 3 bases of the junction left unmatched. DNA for the CDR3: TGTGCCAGCAGGGACAGGGGGGAAGGCTACACCTTC. It yields the protein CASRDRGEGYTF.

This chain links TRBV18 with TRBJ2-3, with 8 bases aligning to TRBD2. V shed 4 bases and J 1 base; nucleotides not matched to a gene: 4. The CDR3 is made up of 15 amino acids. CDR1 and CDR2 (germline): KGHSH, LQKENI. The CDR3 is CASSLKAGGTDTQYF. The CDR3 DNA reads as TGTGCCAGCTCACTTAAAGCGGGGGGCACAGATACGCAGTATTTT. The whole variable domain, remainder taken from reference TRBV18 and TRBJ2-3, is NAGVMQNPRHLVRRRGQEARLRCSPMKGHSHVYWYRQLPEEGLKFMVYLQKENIIDESGMPKERFSAEFPKEGPSILRIQQVVRGDSAAYFCASSLKAGGTDTQYFGPGTRLTVL.

This chain joins TRBV24-1 and TRBJ2-3; the D is unclear. Germline V CDR1 and CDR2: KGHDR, SFDVKD. Trimming cost V 2 bases and J 0 bases, with 5 bases left between them. The CDR3 spans 14 residues. The DNA for the CDR3 is TGTGCCACCAGTGATTCCGGTAGCACAGATACGCAGTATTTT. As protein: CATSDSGSTDTQYF.

The rearrangement joins TRBV6-5 to TRBJ1-5; no reliable D call. Trimming stripped 6 bases from V and 2 bases from J, with 14 bases between. CDR1 and CDR2 (germline): MNHEY, SVGAGI. The CDR3 has 15 residues. CDR3 sequence (DNA): TGTGCCAGCAGAGGAAACGGACTTGGCAATCAGCCCCAGCATTTT. It is translated as CASRGNGLGNQPQHF.

The chain carries TRBV3-1 (or the pseudogene TRBV3-2) and TRBJ2-7; D is possibly TRBD1 (5 bases). Per the germline V gene, CDR1 is LGHDT and CDR2 is YNNKEL (reference sequence). CDR3 length: 16 residues. V lost 0 bases, J lost 0 bases, and 12 bases lay in between. CDR3 region: CASSQDPRANSYEQYF. The CDR3 DNA follows: TGTGCCAGCAGCCAAGATCCCAGGGCCAACTCCTACGAGCAGTACTTC.

This clone came up a few times. The V gene is TRBV2, the J gene TRBJ2-2, with 8 bases aligning to TRBD1. Germline V lookup: CDR1 SNHLY, CDR2 FYNNEI. CDR3 length: 14 residues. Trimming removed 8 bases from V and 6 bases from J; junction bases left unmatched: 8. The CDR3 reads CASQTGESAGELFF. The CDR3 nucleotides read TGTGCCAGCCAGACAGGGGAATCGGCCGGGGAGCTGTTTTTT. The whole variable domain, remainder taken from reference TRBV2 and TRBJ2-2, is EPEVTQTPSHQVTQMGQEVILRCVPISNHLYFYWYRQILGQKVEFLVSFYNNEISEKSEIFDDQFSVERPDGSNFTLKIRSTKLEDSAMYFCASQTGESAGELFFGEGSRLTVL.

This clone was picked up one time. The CDR3 coding sequence is TGTGCCAGCAGCGGGGGGATGGTGCATGAGCAGTTCTTC. Protein: CASSGGMVHEQFF. The chain has TRBV5-6 and TRBJ2-1; maybe TRBD2 (6 bases). CDR1 SGHDT and CDR2 YYEEEE come from the germline V gene. The germline V and J ends were trimmed by 4 bases and 8 bases, with 13 bases remaining between them. The CDR3 is 13 amino acids. Full variable domain (missing parts from reference TRBV5-6 and TRBJ2-1): DAGVTQSPTHLIKTRGQQVTLRCSPKSGHDTVSWYQQALGQGPQFIFQYYEEEERQRGNFPDRFSGHQFPNYSSELNVNALLLGDSALYLCASSGGMVHEQFFGPGTRLTVL.

The chain recombines TRBV10-3 with TRBJ2-5; 8 nucleotides line up with TRBD2. After removal of 10 bases from V and 5 bases from J, the junction contained 15 bases not matched to a gene. The germline CDR1 and CDR2 sequences are ENHRY and SYGVKD. The CDR3 spans 15 residues. The CDR3: CATGGFRLATETQYF. The CDR3 DNA reads as TGTGCCACCGGGGGCTTCCGACTAGCGACGGAGACCCAGTACTTC.

The V call is TRBV4-1, the J call TRBJ2-3; the match to TRBD2 covers 10 bases. The V segment lost 0 bases and the J segment 6 bases; nucleotides outside the gene matches: 9. Germline-derived CDR1 and CDR2 are MGHRA and YSYEKL. The CDR3 consists of 17 residues. The CDR3 nucleotides read TGCGCCAGCAGCCAAGATTCGCGACTAGCGGGCGGGGATACGCAGTATTTT. Translated: CASSQDSRLAGGDTQYF.

V gene TRBV6-2 or TRBV6-3 combines with J gene TRBJ1-2; 7 bases line up with TRBD1. The CDR3 is 17 amino acids. V lost 6 bases and J lost 2; bases outside the gene matches: 15. Germline CDR1 and CDR2: MNHEY and SVGEGT. The CDR3, as DNA: TGTGCCAGCAGCCCACCCCCGTACAGGGGAAAAAACTATGGCTACACCTTC. Translated: CASSPPPYRGKNYGYTF.

J is TRBJ1-3 and V is TRBV10-3; a possible D gene is TRBD1 (5 bases). V gave up 11 bases and J gave up 1 base, with 9 bases separating them. This CDR3 spans 12 amino acids. Germline assignment: CDR1 ENHRY and CDR2 SYGVKD. CDR3 DNA sequence: TGTGCCGCCGGGGGATCTGGAAACACCATATATTTT. It encodes CAAGGSGNTIYF.

The chain combines TRBV5-6 with TRBJ1-5, with D perhaps TRBD1 (5 bases). The V gene lost 6 bases and the J gene lost 6 bases, with 16 bases spanning the gap. Germline CDR1 reads SGHDT; CDR2 reads YYEEEE. This CDR3 has 14 amino acids. In nucleotides, the CDR3 is TGTGCCAGCACCTTTGGCAGGGCGCCTCAGCCCCAGCATTTT. Translating gives CASTFGRAPQPQHF.